This TCR beta chain was recorded in a study of T cell changes during pregnancy in multiple sclerosis. Method: immunoSEQ multiplex PCR; TCRdb's copy keeps in-frame clones and lacks some. Counted here are 40,000 or so clones, 88% occurring once; the ten biggest clones make up 4.1%. The V end lost 2 bases, the J end lost 8 bases, and 9 bases lay between the germline ends. This CDR3 has 13 residues. Germline V lookup: CDR1 SGHTA, CDR2 FQGNSA. The TCR was taken from a female donor with multiple sclerosis, enrolled in a pregnancy study. Sequences were derived from CD8+ T cells from peripheral blood mononuclear cells, sampled in the first trimester of pregnancy. The chain carries TRBV7-2 and TRBJ1-4; D not certain. CDR3 nucleotide sequence: TGTGCCAGCAGCTTAAGTCCGAGGGAAAAACTGTTTTTT. It yields the protein CASSLSPREKLFF. Based on the CDR3 plus reference TRBV7-2 and TRBJ1-4, the full variable domain is GAGVSQSPSNKVTEKGKDVELRCDPISGHTALYWYRQSLGQGLEFLIYFQGNSAPDKSGLPSDRFSAERTGGSVSTLTIQRTQQEDSAVYLCASSLSPREKLFFGSGTQLSVL.